This T cell receptor (beta chain) derives from a study of low-dose radiotherapy and immunotherapy resistance in tumors. The junction had 13 bases not matched to a gene; V was cut back by 6 bases and J by 9 bases. The CDR3 sequence is 14 residues long. The germline gives CDR1 ENHRY, CDR2 SYGVKD. Documented time point: after trial treatment. Regarding treatment: LDRT plus nivolumab, ipilimumab, low-dose cyclophosphamide and aspirin (RACIN trial). The therapy administered to donors comprised nivolumab, ipilimumab, aspirin, low-dose cyclophosphamide and low-dose radiotherapy. First-strand cDNA relied on TRAV- and TRBV-specific primers spanning alpha and beta chains. PCR amplification of the TCRs was performed with Phusion for 20 PCR cycles, and it relied on a constant-region primer together with a V-primer adapter. Isolated mRNA underwent amplification by in vitro transcription. MiXCR was run by TCRdb on the reads, yielding one entry per CDR3 protein. This table has fewer than 110,000 distinct CDR3 sequences, 20% appearing once.

The rearrangement uses TRBV10-3 and TRBJ2-7; 8 nucleotides match TRBD1. The TCR was taken from a male donor with prostate cancer. Sequences were derived from PBMCs, sampled after low-dose radiotherapy plus immunotherapy. CDR3 region: CAISPGQDPEGQYF. The CDR3, as DNA: TGTGCCATCAGCCCGGGACAGGACCCGGAGGGGCAGTACTTC.